These T cell receptor beta chains were read from a single sample in a study of T cell responses to AZD1222 COVID-19 vaccine. Profiled with immunoSEQ multiplex PCR; TCRdb holds only in-frame clones, not every one. The sample lists under 120,000 clones; roughly 90% were seen once. The source was peripheral blood, collected on day 0 of AZD1222 vaccination. These receptors came from an adult in good health. Both conserved end residues are part of each CDR3. Fields, in order: V gene, clone size, J gene, D gene, CDR3 DNA, CDR3 protein. A D gene is named only where the DNA matches it firmly. Clone size is given for some rows only: seen once, a few or many times, or a class if the clone is expanded.

TRBV7-3	NA	TRBJ2-3	TRBD2	TGTGCCAGCAGCCCCGTAGCGGGAGGCCCCACAGATACGCAGTATTTT	CASSPVAGGPTDTQYF
TRBV27	NA	TRBJ1-2	NA	TGTGCCAGCAGTCCCCGGACATCTGGCTACACCTTC	CASSPRTSGYTF
TRBV5-1	NA	TRBJ1-1	NA	TGCGCCAGCAGCTTGGGGGCAGGGAACACTGAAGCTTTCTTT	CASSLGAGNTEAFF
TRBV6-5	once	TRBJ1-4	TRBD1	TGTGCCAGCAGTAGACAGGGACCCAATGAAAAACTGTTTTTT	CASSRQGPNEKLFF
TRBV28	NA	TRBJ2-3	NA	TGTGCCAGCAGTTTACGCGGGCCTAGCACAGATACGCAGTATTTT	CASSLRGPSTDTQYF
TRBV19	once	TRBJ2-7	TRBD1	TGTGCCAGTAGTATACAGGGGGCCTACGAGCAGTACTTC	CASSIQGAYEQYF
TRBV25-1	once	TRBJ1-2	NA	TGTGCCAGCAGTTCCTCGGGGCCGTGGTCCTATGGCTACACCTTC	CASSSSGPWSYGYTF
TRBV28	once	TRBJ1-6	NA	TGTGCCAGCAGGGCGCCTCTAGGACCCCTCCACTTT	CASRAPLGPLHF
TRBV7-9	NA	TRBJ1-1	NA	TGTGCCAGCAGCTTAGATTGGCAGGGAAATAATGCTTTCTTT	CASSLDWQGNNAFF
TRBV5-1	NA	TRBJ2-1	NA	TGCGCCAGCAGCCCCGCAATGTCCTACAATGAGCAGTTCTTC	CASSPAMSYNEQFF
TRBV7-2	once	TRBJ2-7	TRBD2	TGTGCCAGCAGTCCAAGCGGGGGGGACTCCTACGAGCAGTACTTC	CASSPSGGDSYEQYF
TRBV7-9	NA	TRBJ2-3	TRBD1	TGTGCCAGCAGTCTAACAGGGGACACAGATACGCAGTATTTT	CASSLTGDTDTQYF
TRBV19	once	TRBJ1-2	NA	TGTGCCAGTAGTATCATCGGCCGGGATGGCTACACCTTC	CASSIIGRDGYTF
TRBV6-2/TRBV6-3	once	TRBJ1-4	NA	TGTGCCAGCAGTTGGACGACCCCGAGTGAAAAACTGTTTTTT	CASSWTTPSEKLFF
TRBV2	NA	TRBJ2-7	TRBD2	TGTGCCAGCACCCAGCGGGAGCCCCCCTACGAGCAGTACTTC	CASTQREPPYEQYF
TRBV25-1	NA	TRBJ1-3	NA	TGTGCCAGCAGTGGTCGGGAAGCGTTAAGCTCTGGAAACACCATATATTTT	CASSGREALSSGNTIYF
TRBV11-2	NA	TRBJ2-5	NA	TGTGCCAGCAGCCCGATGGAGACCCAGTACTTC	CASSPMETQYF
TRBV12-3/TRBV12-4	NA	TRBJ1-2	NA	TGTGCCAGCGGCCCCGGATCCCCAATAGCCTACACCTTC	CASGPGSPIAYTF
TRBV25-1	NA	TRBJ2-2	NA	TGTGCCAGCAGCAGGACCGGGGAGCTGTTTTTT	CASSRTGELFF
TRBV7-8	NA	TRBJ1-3	TRBD1	TGTGCCAGCAGCTTAAGGGACAGGCCAGCCTCTGGAAACACCATATATTTT	CASSLRDRPASGNTIYF
TRBV7-3	NA	TRBJ2-3	NA	TGTGCCAGCAGCTTAACGGGTTTGCGGGTCCCAGATACGCAGTATTTT	CASSLTGLRVPDTQYF
TRBV7-2	once	TRBJ1-6	NA	TGTGCCAGCAGCTTAGAGCGGGCGGATTATAATTCACCCCTCCACTTT	CASSLERADYNSPLHF
TRBV7-2	few	TRBJ1-1	NA	TGTGCCAGCAGCTTAGAGTCCCGCGGGGGGAACACTGAAGCTTTCTTT	CASSLESRGGNTEAFF
TRBV25-1	NA	TRBJ2-3	NA	TGTGCCAGCACGGCAGGGGTAGATACGCAGTATTTT	CASTAGVDTQYF
TRBV11-2	NA	TRBJ2-1	TRBD1	TGTGCCAGCAGCTCCCGACAGGGGAGTGAGCAGTTCTTC	CASSSRQGSEQFF
TRBV4-1	few	TRBJ2-1	TRBD2	TGCGCCAGCAGCCAAGATGGAGGGCTAGCGGGACCGAATGAGCAGTTCTTC	CASSQDGGLAGPNEQFF
TRBV7-8	NA	TRBJ2-1	TRBD2	TGTGCCAGCAGCTTAGTCGGGGGGGGAGCCCACAATGAGCAGTTCTTC	CASSLVGGGAHNEQFF
TRBV10-3	NA	TRBJ1-3	NA	TGTGCCATCAGTGAGTCGATTGTTGGAAACACCATATATTTT	CAISESIVGNTIYF
TRBV5-4	NA	TRBJ1-2	NA	TGTGCCAGCAGCCAGGGACGGGGGCTTTCGGGGTATGGCTACACCTTC	CASSQGRGLSGYGYTF
TRBV19	few	TRBJ1-6	TRBD1	TGTGCCAGTAGTATCGCAACAGGGGATAATTCACCCCTCCACTTT	CASSIATGDNSPLHF
TRBV30	NA	TRBJ1-1	NA	TGTGCCTGGAGGGGGGACCGAGGTCCTGGGGCGAACACTGAAGCTTTCTTT	CAWRGDRGPGANTEAFF
TRBV19	NA	TRBJ1-5	NA	TGTGCCAGTAGTATAGATCACAGGGGCAATCAGCCCCAGCATTTT	CASSIDHRGNQPQHF
TRBV5-4	NA	TRBJ2-2	NA	TGTGCCAGCAGCTTGGTGGCAGAGAACACCGGGGAGCTGTTTTTT	CASSLVAENTGELFF
TRBV5-1	NA	TRBJ2-5	NA	TGCGCCAGCAGCACCTCAGGGGGAGGGAGAGAGACCCAGTACTTC	CASSTSGGGRETQYF
TRBV5-8	NA	TRBJ1-1	NA	TGTGCCAGCAGCTTAAACAAGAACACTGAAGCTTTCTTT	CASSLNKNTEAFF
TRBV7-3	NA	TRBJ2-1	TRBD1	TGTGCCAGCAGCTTTGACAGGGGGCAGTACAATGAGCAGTTCTTC	CASSFDRGQYNEQFF
TRBV4-1	NA	TRBJ2-2	NA	TGCGCCAGCAGCCAAGAAGGCAGGGACACCGGGGAGCTGTTTTTT	CASSQEGRDTGELFF
TRBV28	NA	TRBJ2-5	NA	TGTGCCAGCAGTCCGCCCGGGGGTGGGACCCAGTACTTC	CASSPPGGGTQYF
TRBV5-8	NA	TRBJ2-2	NA	TGTGCCAGCAGCTTGGCAGGGTTCGGGGTAGCGAACACCGGGGAGCTGTTTTTT	CASSLAGFGVANTGELFF
TRBV19	NA	TRBJ2-3	NA	TGTGCCAGTAGTAAGGGAGCGGTAGATACGCAGTATTTT	CASSKGAVDTQYF
TRBV10-1	NA	TRBJ1-6	NA	TGCGCCAGCAGTGAGAGGGGCAAGCTTTCACCCCTCCACTTT	CASSERGKLSPLHF
TRBV7-2	NA	TRBJ2-5	TRBD1	TGTGCCAGCAGCCCCAACAGGGGTGAGACCCAGTACTTC	CASSPNRGETQYF